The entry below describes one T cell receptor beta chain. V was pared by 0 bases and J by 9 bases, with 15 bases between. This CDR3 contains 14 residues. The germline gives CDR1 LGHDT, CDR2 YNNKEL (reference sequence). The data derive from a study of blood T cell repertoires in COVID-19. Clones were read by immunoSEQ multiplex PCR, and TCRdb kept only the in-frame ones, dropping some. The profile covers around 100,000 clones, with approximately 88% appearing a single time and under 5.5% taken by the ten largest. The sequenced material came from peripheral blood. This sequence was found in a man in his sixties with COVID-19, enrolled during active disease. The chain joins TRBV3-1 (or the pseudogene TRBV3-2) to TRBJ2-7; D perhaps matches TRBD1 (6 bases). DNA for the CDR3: TGTGCCAGCAGCCAAGATCTCGTACAGGACAGGCAGTACTTC. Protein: CASSQDLVQDRQYF.